This TCR beta chain was recovered during a study of blood T cells in healthy people across ages (dated by TCRdb to the mid-2010s). Notes on the research overall: Template switching captured roughly one uniquely barcoded TCR beta cDNA molecule per two T cells in model experiments. The study measured age-related changes in TCR beta repertoire diversity using deep sequencing normalized with unique cDNA molecular identifiers. The donors were divided into four age groups: young (average approximately 15 years), middle-aged (approximately 39), aged (around 59) and long-lived (nearly 85). To avoid experimental bias, donors of different ages were spread randomly across the sequencing lanes. For two donors (one aged 18 to 30 and one aged 80 or older), the study analyzed two additional independent replicas of 1 million unique cDNA reads from the same blood draw.

The CDR3 has 14 amino acids, counting the end cysteine and phenylalanine. Of the read, only the CDR3 DNA is kept; its 42 bases are in frame from base 1. Between the V and J ends, shortened by 5 bases and 2 bases respectively, the junction contains 11 bases. CDR1 SGHTA and CDR2 FQGNSA are derived from the germline V gene. Study-level results and caveats: Estimates of total diversity based on one million sequenced T cells were regarded as lower bounds and as underestimates. Observed TCR beta diversity per million T cells fell roughly linearly with age, and a significant reduction was already apparent by age around 44. The percentage of naive T cells measured by flow cytometry correlated strongly with observed TCR beta diversity. Because the CMV infection status of the donors was unknown, age-related changes in expanded clonotypes may potentially have been confounded. Since profiling was done on bulk unsorted PBMCs, naive and antigen-experienced compartments could not be conclusively compared. Compared with the aged group, the long-lived group had more naive CD4+ T cells, fewer expanded clones and increased TCR diversity, a pattern suggesting age selection.

The roughly 37 donors, aged about 6 to 100 years, were systemically healthy Caucasian individuals from Russia. About 9.1 milliliters of peripheral blood were collected from each donor into EDTA-treated Vacutainer tubes. Ficoll-Paque density-gradient centrifugation was used to isolate PBMCs, with at least 7 million obtained per sample. Total RNA, at least 5 micrograms per sample, was extracted from PBMCs with Trizol reagent. Naive CD45RAhigh/CD27high T cell percentages were measured by flow cytometry on a PBMC aliquot from every donor. This clonotype has a handful of counts. Its antigen is currently not known. No base quality values were provided; no much bigger clone lies one nucleotide off. Library preparation was by 5' RACE. TCRdb shows the sequencer as Illumina HiSeq 2500. The second PCR ran for roughly 7 to 12 cycles and used a J-beta primer mix along with a sample-barcoded 5' primer. A unique molecular identifier was introduced onto each TCR beta cDNA molecule by a template-switch 5' adaptor carrying 12 random nucleotides. Each sample yielded at least 2.5 million CDR3-containing paired-end reads. First-strand cDNA synthesis was performed from all RNA using the Mint cDNA synthesis kit, with priming by a TRBC-specific oligonucleotide. After uracil-DNA glycosylase treatment, a first 18-cycle PCR used universal primers M1SS and BC2_uni_R on all cDNA. The authors' analysis ran thus. For normalization, 1 million high-quality reads, each with a distinct molecular identifier, were randomly selected from each sample. Reads with shared molecular identifiers were discarded instead of being binned into consensus sequences. MiTCR, set to a Q25 quality threshold and the strictest error-elimination algorithm, was used for CDR3 identification, clonotype clustering and error correction. A nonparametric unseen species model using Euler transformation provided a lower-bound estimate of total TCR beta diversity. In-frame beta chains were kept once TCRdb had trimmed the public reads at Q25 with fastp and called clones with MiXCR. A single entry per CDR3 protein holds the most common genes and DNA from its merged rows. The V and J calls, along with clone size, are taken from TCRdb and not from the paper's own processing. A total of around 1.7 million distinct CDR3 sequences appear in this sample, 28% of them only once. Less than 9.5% of the sample lies in the top ten.

The chain links TRBV7-2 with TRBJ2-3, with the D gene possibly TRBD1 or TRBD2, each one fitting 5 bases. The material sequenced was blood. The receptor comes from a woman in her thirties in good health. The DNA sequence follows: TGTGCCAGCAGCACCGGGGACCACACAGATACGCAGTATTTT. Translation gives CASSTGDHTDTQYF.